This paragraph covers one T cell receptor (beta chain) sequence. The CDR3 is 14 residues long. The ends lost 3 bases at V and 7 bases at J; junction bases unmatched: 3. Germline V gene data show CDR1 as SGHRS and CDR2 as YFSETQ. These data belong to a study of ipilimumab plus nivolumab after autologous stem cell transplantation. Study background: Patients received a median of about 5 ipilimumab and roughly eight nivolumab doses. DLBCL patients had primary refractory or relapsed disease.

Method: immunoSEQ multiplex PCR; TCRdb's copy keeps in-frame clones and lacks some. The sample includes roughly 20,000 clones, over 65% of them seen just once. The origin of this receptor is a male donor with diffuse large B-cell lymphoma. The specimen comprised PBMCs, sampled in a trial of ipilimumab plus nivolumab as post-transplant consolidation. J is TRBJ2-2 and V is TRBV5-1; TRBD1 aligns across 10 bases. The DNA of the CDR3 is TGCGCCAGCAGCTCCGGGACAGGGGTCGGGGAGCTGTTTTTT. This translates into CASSSGTGVGELFF.